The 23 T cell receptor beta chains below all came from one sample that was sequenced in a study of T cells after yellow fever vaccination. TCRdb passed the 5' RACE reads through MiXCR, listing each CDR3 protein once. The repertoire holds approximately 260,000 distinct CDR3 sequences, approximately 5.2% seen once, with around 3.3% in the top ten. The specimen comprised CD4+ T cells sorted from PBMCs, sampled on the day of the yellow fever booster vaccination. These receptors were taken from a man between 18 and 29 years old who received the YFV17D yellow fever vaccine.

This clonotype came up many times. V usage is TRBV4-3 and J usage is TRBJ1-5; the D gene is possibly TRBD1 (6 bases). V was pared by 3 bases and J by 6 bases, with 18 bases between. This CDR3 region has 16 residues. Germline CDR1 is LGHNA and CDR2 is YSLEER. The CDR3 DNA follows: TGCGCCAGCAGCCAGGATACAGGGAGATCGGGTCAGCCCCAGCATTTT. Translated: CASSQDTGRSGQPQHF.

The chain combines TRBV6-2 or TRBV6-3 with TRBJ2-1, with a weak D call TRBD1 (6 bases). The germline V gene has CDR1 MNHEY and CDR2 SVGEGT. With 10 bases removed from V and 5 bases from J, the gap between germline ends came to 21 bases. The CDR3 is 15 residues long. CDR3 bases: TGTGCCACCTCCTGGGGGCAGCCCCCTGACAATGAGCAGTTCTTC. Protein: CATSWGQPPDNEQFF.

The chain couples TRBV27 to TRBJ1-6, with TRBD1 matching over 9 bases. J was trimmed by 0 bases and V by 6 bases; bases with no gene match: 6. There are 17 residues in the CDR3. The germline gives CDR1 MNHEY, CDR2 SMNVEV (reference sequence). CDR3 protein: CASSPGTGSSYNSPLHF. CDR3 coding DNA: TGTGCCAGCAGCCCCGGGACAGGGAGCTCCTATAATTCACCCCTCCACTTT.

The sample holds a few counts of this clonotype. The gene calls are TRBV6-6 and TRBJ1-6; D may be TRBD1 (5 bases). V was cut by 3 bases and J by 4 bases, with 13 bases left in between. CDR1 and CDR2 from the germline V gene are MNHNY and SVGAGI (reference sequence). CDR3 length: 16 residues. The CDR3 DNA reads TGTGCCAGCAGTTATAGCCAGGGTGGTTATAATTCACCCCTCCACTTT. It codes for CASSYSQGGYNSPLHF.

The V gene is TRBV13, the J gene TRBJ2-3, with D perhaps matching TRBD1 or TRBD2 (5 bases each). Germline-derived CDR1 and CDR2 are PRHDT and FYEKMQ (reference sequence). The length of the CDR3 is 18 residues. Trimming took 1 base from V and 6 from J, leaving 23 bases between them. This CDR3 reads CASSLDSSGGSQLDTQYF. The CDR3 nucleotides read TGTGCCAGCAGCTTAGACTCCTCTGGGGGTAGCCAATTGGATACGCAGTATTTT.

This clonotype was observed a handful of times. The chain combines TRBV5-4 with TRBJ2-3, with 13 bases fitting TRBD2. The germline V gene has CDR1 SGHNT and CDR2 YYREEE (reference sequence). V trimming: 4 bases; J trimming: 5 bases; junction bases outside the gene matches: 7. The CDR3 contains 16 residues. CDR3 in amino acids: CASSTPGTSGEDTQYF. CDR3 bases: TGTGCCAGCAGCACTCCCGGGACTAGCGGGGAAGATACGCAGTATTTT.

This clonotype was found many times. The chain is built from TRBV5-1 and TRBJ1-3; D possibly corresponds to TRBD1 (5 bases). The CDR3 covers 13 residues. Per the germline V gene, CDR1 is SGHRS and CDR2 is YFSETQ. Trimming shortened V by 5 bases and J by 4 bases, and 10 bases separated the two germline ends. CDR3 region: CASSPGTGNTIYF. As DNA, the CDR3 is TGCGCCAGCAGTCCCGGGACGGGAAACACCATATATTTT.

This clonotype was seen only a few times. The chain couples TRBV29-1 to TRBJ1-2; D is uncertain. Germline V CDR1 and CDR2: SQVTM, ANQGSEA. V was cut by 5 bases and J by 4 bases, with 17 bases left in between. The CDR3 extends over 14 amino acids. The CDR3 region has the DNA TGCAGCGTTCTAGTTGGGGATTTCCTCTATGGCTACACCTTC. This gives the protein CSVLVGDFLYGYTF.

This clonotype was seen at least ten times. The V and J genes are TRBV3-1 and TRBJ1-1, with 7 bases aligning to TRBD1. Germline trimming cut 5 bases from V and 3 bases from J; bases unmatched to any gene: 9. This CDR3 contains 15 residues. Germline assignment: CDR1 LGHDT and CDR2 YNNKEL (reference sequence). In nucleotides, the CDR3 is TGTGCCAGCAGCTACCCAGGGGGAGAAGACACTGAAGCTTTCTTT. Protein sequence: CASSYPGGEDTEAFF. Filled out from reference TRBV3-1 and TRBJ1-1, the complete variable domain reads DTAVSQTPKYLVTQMGNDKSIKCEQNLGHDTMYWYKQDSKKFLKIMFSYNNKELIINETVPNRFSPKSPDKAHLNLHINSLELGDSAVYFCASSYPGGEDTEAFFGQGTRLTVV.

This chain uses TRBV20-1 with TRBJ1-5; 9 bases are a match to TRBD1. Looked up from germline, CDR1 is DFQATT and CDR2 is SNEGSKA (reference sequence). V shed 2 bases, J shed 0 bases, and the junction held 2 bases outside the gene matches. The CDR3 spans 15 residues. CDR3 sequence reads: CSARRTGDSNQPQHF. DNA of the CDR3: TGCAGTGCTAGAAGGACAGGGGATAGCAATCAGCCCCAGCATTTT.

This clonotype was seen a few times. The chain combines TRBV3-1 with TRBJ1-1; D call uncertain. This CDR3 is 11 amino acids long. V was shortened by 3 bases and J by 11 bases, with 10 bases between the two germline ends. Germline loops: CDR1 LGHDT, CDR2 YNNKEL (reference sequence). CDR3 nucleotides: TGTGCCAGCAGCCAGACCCTGGTGGCTTTCTTT. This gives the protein CASSQTLVAFF.

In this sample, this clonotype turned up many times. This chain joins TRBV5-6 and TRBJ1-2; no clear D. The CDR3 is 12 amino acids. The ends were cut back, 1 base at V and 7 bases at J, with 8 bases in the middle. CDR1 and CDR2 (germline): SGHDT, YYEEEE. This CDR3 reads CASSLWESGYTF. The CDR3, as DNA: TGTGCCAGCAGCTTGTGGGAAAGTGGCTACACCTTC.

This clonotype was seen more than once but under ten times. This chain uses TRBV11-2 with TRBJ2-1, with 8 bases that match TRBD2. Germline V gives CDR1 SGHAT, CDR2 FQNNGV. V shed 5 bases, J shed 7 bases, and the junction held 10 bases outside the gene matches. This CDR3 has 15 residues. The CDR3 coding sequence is TGTGCCAGCAGCGCGCGGGCGGGGGGCTTAAATGAGCAGTTCTTC. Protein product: CASSARAGGLNEQFF.

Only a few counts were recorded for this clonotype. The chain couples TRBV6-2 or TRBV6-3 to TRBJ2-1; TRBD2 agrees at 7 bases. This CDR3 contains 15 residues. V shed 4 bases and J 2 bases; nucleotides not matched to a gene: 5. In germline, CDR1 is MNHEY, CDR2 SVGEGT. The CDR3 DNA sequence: TGTGCCAGCAGTTCTGCTGGGGGGGCCTACAATGAGCAGTTCTTC. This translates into CASSSAGGAYNEQFF.

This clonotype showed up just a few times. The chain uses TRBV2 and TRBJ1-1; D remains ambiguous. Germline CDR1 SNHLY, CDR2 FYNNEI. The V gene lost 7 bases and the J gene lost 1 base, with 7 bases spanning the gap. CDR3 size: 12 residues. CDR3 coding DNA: TGTGCCAGCACCGTAGAGAACACTGAAGCTTTCTTT. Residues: CASTVENTEAFF.

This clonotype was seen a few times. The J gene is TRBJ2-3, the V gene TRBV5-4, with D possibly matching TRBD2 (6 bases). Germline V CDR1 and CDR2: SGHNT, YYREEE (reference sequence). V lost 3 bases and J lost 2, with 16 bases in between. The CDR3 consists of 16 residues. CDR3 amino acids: CASSSVLALPTDTQYF. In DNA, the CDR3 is TGTGCCAGCAGCTCGGTCCTAGCGCTACCCACAGATACGCAGTATTTT.

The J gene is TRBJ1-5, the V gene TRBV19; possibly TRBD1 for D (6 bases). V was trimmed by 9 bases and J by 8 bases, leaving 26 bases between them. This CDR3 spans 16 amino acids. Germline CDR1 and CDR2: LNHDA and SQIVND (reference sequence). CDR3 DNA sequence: TGTGCCAGCCACCCTATTTCGGGGGCCCTTCCCAAGCCCCAGCATTTT. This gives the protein CASHPISGALPKPQHF.

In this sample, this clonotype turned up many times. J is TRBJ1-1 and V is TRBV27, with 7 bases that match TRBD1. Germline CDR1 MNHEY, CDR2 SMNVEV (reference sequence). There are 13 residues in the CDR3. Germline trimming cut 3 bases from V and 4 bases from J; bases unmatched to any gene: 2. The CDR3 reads CASSFRDSTEAFF. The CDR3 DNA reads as TGTGCCAGCAGTTTCCGGGACAGCACTGAAGCTTTCTTT.

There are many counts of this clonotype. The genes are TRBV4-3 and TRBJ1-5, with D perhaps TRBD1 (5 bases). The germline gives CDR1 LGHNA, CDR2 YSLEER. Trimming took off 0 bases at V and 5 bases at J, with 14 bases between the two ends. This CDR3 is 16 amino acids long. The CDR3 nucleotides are TGCGCCAGCAGCCAAGAATATCGGCAGGGTGATCAGCCCCAGCATTTT. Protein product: CASSQEYRQGDQPQHF.

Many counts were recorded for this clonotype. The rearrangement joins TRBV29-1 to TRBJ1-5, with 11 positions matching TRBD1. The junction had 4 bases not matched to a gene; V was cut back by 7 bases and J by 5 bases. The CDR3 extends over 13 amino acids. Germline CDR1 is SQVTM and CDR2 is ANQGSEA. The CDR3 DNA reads TGCAGCGGCGGACAGGGGGCGGATCAGCCCCAGCATTTT. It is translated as CSGGQGADQPQHF.

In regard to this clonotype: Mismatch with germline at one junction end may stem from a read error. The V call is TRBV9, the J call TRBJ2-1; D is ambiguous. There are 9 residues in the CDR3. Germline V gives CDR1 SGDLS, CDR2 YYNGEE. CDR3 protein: CASSVYMLF. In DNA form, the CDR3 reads TGTGCCAGCAGCGTGTACATGCTCTTC. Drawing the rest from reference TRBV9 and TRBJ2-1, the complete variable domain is DSGVTQTPKHLITATGQRVTLRCSPRSGDLSVYWYQQSLDQGLQFLIQYYNGEERAKGNILERFSAQQFPDLHSELNLSSLELGDSALYFCASSVYMLFGPGTRLTVL.

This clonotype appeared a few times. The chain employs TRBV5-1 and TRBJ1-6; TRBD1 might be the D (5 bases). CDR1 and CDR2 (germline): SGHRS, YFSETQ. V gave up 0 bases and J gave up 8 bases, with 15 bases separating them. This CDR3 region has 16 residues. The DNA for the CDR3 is TGCGCCAGCAGCTTGGCGTGGGGGGGGACCGATTCACCCCTCCACTTT. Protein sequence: CASSLAWGGTDSPLHF.

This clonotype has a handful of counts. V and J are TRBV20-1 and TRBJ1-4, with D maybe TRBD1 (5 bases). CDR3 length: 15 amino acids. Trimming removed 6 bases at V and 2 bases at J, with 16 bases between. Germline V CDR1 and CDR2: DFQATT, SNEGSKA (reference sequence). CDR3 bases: TGCAGTGCCGGGCGATCGGGACGGACTAATGAAAAACTGTTTTTT. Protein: CSAGRSGRTNEKLFF.